This T cell receptor beta chain was obtained from a study of ipilimumab plus nivolumab after autologous stem cell transplantation. Germline V gene data show CDR1 as SGHNT and CDR2 as YENEEA. The ends were cut back, 1 base at V and 0 bases at J, with 7 bases in the middle. This CDR3 has 15 amino acids. The protocol was immunoSEQ multiplex PCR, while the TCRdb copy is restricted to in-frame clones and leaves out a portion. The sample shows about 43,000 clones, nearly 90% of them seen only once. This TCR was sampled from a male donor with multiple myeloma. Material: PBMCs, obtained in a trial of ipilimumab plus nivolumab as post-transplant consolidation. The chain carries TRBV11-3 and TRBJ2-1; the D gene could be TRBD1 or TRBD2 (5 bases each). CDR3 coding DNA: TGTGCCAGCAGCTTAGGGGGGAGCTCCTACAATGAGCAGTTCTTC. Its protein is CASSLGGSSYNEQFF.